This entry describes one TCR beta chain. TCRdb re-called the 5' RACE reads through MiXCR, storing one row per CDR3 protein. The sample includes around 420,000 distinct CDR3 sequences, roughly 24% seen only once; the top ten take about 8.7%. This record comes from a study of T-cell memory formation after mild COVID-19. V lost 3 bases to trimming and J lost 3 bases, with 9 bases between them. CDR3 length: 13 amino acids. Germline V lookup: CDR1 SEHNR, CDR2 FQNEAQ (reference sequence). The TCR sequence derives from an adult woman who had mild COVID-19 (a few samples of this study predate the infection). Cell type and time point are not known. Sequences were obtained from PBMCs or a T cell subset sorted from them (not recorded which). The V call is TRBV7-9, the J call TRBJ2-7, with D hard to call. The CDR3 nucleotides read TGTGCCAGCAGCTTTGATCCGGGCTACGAGCAGTACTTC. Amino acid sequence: CASSFDPGYEQYF.